The sequence of this TCR beta chain was determined in a study of T cell changes during pregnancy in multiple sclerosis. TCRdb keeps only in-frame clones here, not all; method: immunoSEQ multiplex PCR. The table has about 55,000 clones, 90% to 95% seen once. Trimming cost V 0 bases and J 4 bases; bases outside gene matches: 7. CDR3 length: 18 residues. Per germline, CDR1 ENHRY and CDR2 SYGVKD. This sample comprised CD8+ T cells from peripheral blood mononuclear cells, obtained after pregnancy. The source is a female donor with multiple sclerosis, enrolled in a pregnancy study. V usage is TRBV10-3 and J usage is TRBJ2-3; the match to TRBD2 covers 13 bases. CDR3 residues: CAISESSQGLAGADTQYF. In DNA form, the CDR3 reads TGTGCCATCAGTGAGTCGTCCCAAGGACTAGCGGGAGCAGATACGCAGTATTTT.